These 23 T cell receptor beta chains came from one sample sequenced in a study of T cell responses to AZD1222 COVID-19 vaccine. This table comes from immunoSEQ multiplex PCR, and its TCRdb copy is limited to in-frame clones, with some not included. This sample yields 150,000 to 200,000 clones, of which around 89% are seen a single time; roughly 6% belongs to the top ten. Sequencing was performed on peripheral blood, taken on day 0 of AZD1222 vaccination. The receptors were sampled from an adult in good health.

This rearrangement joins TRBV14 to TRBJ2-7; 12 positions match TRBD1. The CDR3 length is 16 residues. The V segment lost 4 bases and the J segment 2 bases; nucleotides outside the gene matches: 6. Per germline, CDR1 SGHDN and CDR2 FVKESK. CDR3 region: CASSPGQGAKTYEQYF. DNA for the CDR3: TGTGCCAGCAGCCCGGGACAGGGGGCGAAAACCTACGAGCAGTACTTC. The full variable domain, completed using reference TRBV14 and TRBJ2-7, is EAGVTQFPSHSVIEKGQTVTLRCDPISGHDNLYWYRRVMGKEIKFLLHFVKESKQDESGMPNNRFLAERTGGTYSTLKVQPAELEDSGVYFCASSPGQGAKTYEQYFGPGTRLTVT.

This chain links TRBV20-1 with TRBJ1-5; D perhaps matches TRBD1 (5 bases). The CDR3 loop spans 15 amino acids. CDR1 and CDR2 from the germline V gene are DFQATT and SNEGSKA (reference sequence). V gave up 3 bases and J gave up 6 bases, with 18 bases separating them. CDR3 sequence: CSASGGTLIFQPQHF. The CDR3 DNA reads as TGCAGTGCTAGTGGGGGGACCTTAATATTTCAGCCCCAGCATTTT.

This chain uses TRBV24-1 with TRBJ1-2, with D perhaps matching TRBD1 (5 bases). Germline V gives CDR1 KGHDR, CDR2 SFDVKD. V was shortened by 3 bases and J by 8 bases, with 15 bases between the two germline ends. CDR3 length: 14 amino acids. The CDR3 coding sequence is TGTGCCACCAGTGATAGGGCCGCGGGGGAAGGCTACACCTTC. Translating gives CATSDRAAGEGYTF.

The J gene is TRBJ1-2, the V gene TRBV24-1; possibly TRBD1 for D (5 bases). Trimming removed 4 bases at V and 8 bases at J, with 10 bases between. This CDR3 spans 12 amino acids. Germline V gives CDR1 KGHDR, CDR2 SFDVKD. For the CDR3, the DNA is TGTGCCACCAGTGACCCGGGGCGAGGCTACACCTTC. As protein: CATSDPGRGYTF.

This clone was seen a handful of times. Other DNA variants within this sample encode the same CDR3. The chain is built from TRBV27 and TRBJ2-7, with TRBD1 identical over 10 bases. Germline V gene sequence: CDR1 MNHEY, CDR2 SMNVEV (reference sequence). The CDR3 length is 14 residues. Losses at the gene ends were 5 bases for V and 3 bases for J; bases not matched to a gene: 4. As DNA, the CDR3 is TGTGCCAGCAGTCCCGGGACAGGGGTCTACGAGCAGTACTTC. Encoded protein: CASSPGTGVYEQYF.

The rearrangement links TRBV5-1 to TRBJ1-2, with D possibly matching TRBD1 (5 bases). The CDR3 runs to 16 residues. Per germline, CDR1 SGHRS and CDR2 YFSETQ. Trimming removed 0 bases from V and 7 bases from J, with 19 bases in between. CDR3 region: CASSLGSNGDLSGYTF. The CDR3 bases are TGCGCCAGCAGCTTGGGTTCTAATGGGGACCTATCTGGCTACACCTTC.

The gene calls are TRBV7-2 and TRBJ1-1, with D uncertain. This CDR3 contains 16 residues. V was shortened by 2 bases and J by 0 bases, with 13 bases between the two germline ends. Germline values: CDR1 SGHTA, CDR2 FQGNSA. The CDR3 coding sequence is TGTGCCAGCAGCTTACTGTCAGGCGCTATGAACACTGAAGCTTTCTTT. It encodes CASSLLSGAMNTEAFF. The full variable domain, rest sourced from reference TRBV7-2 and TRBJ1-1, is GAGVSQSPSNKVTEKGKDVELRCDPISGHTALYWYRQSLGQGLEFLIYFQGNSAPDKSGLPSDRFSAERTGGSVSTLTIQRTQQEDSAVYLCASSLLSGAMNTEAFFGQGTRLTVV.

This clone occurred once. The V call is TRBV25-1, the J call TRBJ1-4, with D uncertain. CDR1 is MGHDK, CDR2 SYGVNS, per germline. Trimming cost V 2 bases and J 6 bases, with 13 bases left between them. This CDR3 is built from 15 residues. Here the CDR3 DNA reads TGTGCCAGCAGTGAAACCTGGTCAGGATATGAAAAACTGTTTTTT. This codes for CASSETWSGYEKLFF. The variable domain in full, completed from reference TRBV25-1 and TRBJ1-4, reads EADIYQTPRYLVIGTGKKITLECSQTMGHDKMYWYQQDPGMELHLIHYSYGVNSTEKGDLSSESTVSRIRTEHFPLTLESARPSHTSQYLCASSETWSGYEKLFFGSGTQLSVL.

This chain uses TRBV6-5 with TRBJ1-2; 7 nucleotides match TRBD1. After removal of 0 bases from V and 4 bases from J, the junction contained 8 bases not matched to a gene. The CDR3 is 16 amino acids. Germline values: CDR1 MNHEY, CDR2 SVGAGI. CDR3 DNA sequence: TGTGCCAGCAGTTACTCGAGAAGGGCAGGGGGCTATGGCTACACCTTC. It is translated as CASSYSRRAGGYGYTF.

The chain is built from TRBV2 and TRBJ1-2, with D perhaps TRBD1 (5 bases). With 6 bases removed from V and 8 bases from J, the gap between germline ends came to 13 bases. The CDR3 contains 12 residues. CDR1 and CDR2 (germline): SNHLY, FYNNEI. CDR3 loop: CASRGTLGGYTF. CDR3 nucleotide sequence: TGTGCCAGCAGGGGGACCCTGGGGGGCTACACCTTC.

The chain carries TRBV6-6 and TRBJ1-6, with 7 bases that match TRBD1. After removal of 6 bases from V and 2 bases from J, the junction contained 16 bases not matched to a gene. CDR1 MNHNY and CDR2 SVGAGI come from the germline V gene (reference sequence). The CDR3 sequence is 19 residues long. The CDR3 region is CASSSQAPRGWTYNSPLHF. The CDR3, as DNA: TGTGCCAGCAGCTCTCAGGCCCCCAGGGGGTGGACCTATAATTCACCCCTCCACTTT.

In DNA, the CDR3 is TGTGCCAGCAGCAGTCGAACGGACAGGGAATTCCATGGCTACACCTTC. Amino acid sequence: CASSSRTDREFHGYTF. The rearrangement links TRBV4-2 to TRBJ1-2; 8 nucleotides agree with TRBD1. The junction had 14 bases not matched to a gene; V was cut back by 5 bases and J by 6 bases. CDR1 LGHNA and CDR2 YNFKEQ come from the germline V gene. The CDR3 is 16 residues long.

This clone appeared a single time. This chain links TRBV6-5 with TRBJ2-7, with 8 bases lining up with TRBD1. This CDR3 has 12 amino acids. Germline CDR1 and CDR2: MNHEY and SVGAGI. Trimming removed 5 bases from V and 7 bases from J; junction bases left unmatched: 4. The CDR3, as DNA: TGTGCCAGCAGTAGGACAGGGTGGGAGCAGTACTTC. The encoded protein is CASSRTGWEQYF.

V gene TRBV19 combines with J gene TRBJ2-1; 8 bases align to TRBD2. This CDR3 comprises 16 residues. Germline V gene lookup returns CDR1 LNHDA and CDR2 SQIVND (reference sequence). The V gene end was trimmed by 5 bases and the J gene end by 4 bases; junction bases not matched to a gene: 10. CDR3 bases: TGTGCCAGTAGTTCGACTAGCGAGAAGGTGTACAATGAGCAGTTCTTC. Encoded protein: CASSSTSEKVYNEQFF.

This clone was counted once. The rearrangement joins TRBV6-5 to TRBJ1-1; D perhaps matches TRBD1 (6 bases). V was cut by 10 bases and J by 1 base, with 16 bases left in between. Germline lookup yields CDR1 MNHEY and CDR2 SVGAGI. CDR3 length equals 14 residues. The CDR3 spells CAIKKTGENTEAFF. The CDR3 nucleotides are TGTGCCATCAAAAAGACAGGAGAGAACACTGAAGCTTTCTTT.

The chain links TRBV7-9 to TRBJ2-2; D is uncertain. There are 15 residues in the CDR3. V lost 3 bases to trimming and J lost 0 bases, with 8 bases between them. Germline V CDR1 and CDR2: SEHNR, FQNEAQ (reference sequence). DNA of the CDR3: TGTGCCAGCAGCTTGGGCTCCCCGAACACCGGGGAGCTGTTTTTT. Protein sequence: CASSLGSPNTGELFF.

This sequence joins TRBV18 and TRBJ1-6, with D perhaps matching TRBD1 (6 bases). With 3 bases removed from V and 6 bases from J, the gap between germline ends came to 9 bases. This CDR3 has 14 amino acids. Germline V gives CDR1 KGHSH, CDR2 LQKENI. The CDR3 spells CASSPGQFNSPLHF. CDR3 sequence (DNA): TGTGCCAGCTCACCTGGACAGTTTAATTCACCCCTCCACTTT.

The rearrangement joins TRBV6-5 to TRBJ1-4, with TRBD1 identical over 8 bases. The CDR3 runs to 14 residues. Trimming took 6 bases from V and 3 from J; bases not matched to a gene: 3. CDR1 and CDR2 (germline): MNHEY, SVGAGI. The CDR3 sequence: CASRETGANEKLFF. CDR3 nucleotide sequence: TGTGCCAGCAGGGAGACAGGGGCTAATGAAAAACTGTTTTTT.

This chain uses TRBV11-2 with TRBJ1-5, with D unclear. V lost 1 base and J 0 bases, leaving 7 bases between the germline ends. Germline-derived CDR1 and CDR2 are SGHAT and FQNNGV. The CDR3 extends over 15 amino acids. The CDR3 DNA sequence: TGTGCCAGCAGCTTAGCAGGCCGTAGCAATCAGCCCCAGCATTTT. This translates into CASSLAGRSNQPQHF.

The chain uses TRBV25-1 and TRBJ1-1; D is unresolved. V was shortened by 8 bases and J by 0 bases, with 10 bases between the two germline ends. Germline V gene data show CDR1 as MGHDK and CDR2 as SYGVNS. The CDR3 extends over 13 amino acids. CDR3 DNA: TGTGCCAGCCTAGACGTATTGAACACTGAAGCTTTCTTT. It specifies CASLDVLNTEAFF.

The chain links TRBV28 to TRBJ1-1, with TRBD1 identical over 10 bases. Germline lookup yields CDR1 MDHEN and CDR2 SYDVKM. V lost 8 bases to trimming and J lost 0 bases; unmatched junction nucleotides: 9. This CDR3 spans 16 amino acids. The DNA of the CDR3 is TGTGCCAGCTCCTCGAGCGACAGGGGGCTGAACACTGAAGCTTTCTTT. Residues: CASSSSDRGLNTEAFF.

In its sample, this clone was seen once. The chain joins TRBV6-5 to TRBJ2-3; D remains unclear. Trimming pared 5 bases from V and 0 bases from J, leaving 9 bases between. Per the germline V gene, CDR1 is MNHEY and CDR2 is SVGAGI. The CDR3 contains 14 residues. The CDR3 nucleotides read TGTGCCAGCAGTACTAAACCTAGCACAGATACGCAGTATTTT. It yields the protein CASSTKPSTDTQYF.

This clone was observed a single time. The J gene is TRBJ1-4, the V gene TRBV6-5; 7 positions agree with TRBD1. V was pared by 5 bases and J by 4 bases, with 7 bases of the junction left unmatched. This CDR3 is 15 amino acids long. Germline CDR1 is MNHEY and CDR2 is SVGAGI. CDR3 nucleotide sequence: TGTGCCAGCAGTAGAACAGGGGCCCTTAATGAAAAACTGTTTTTT. It specifies CASSRTGALNEKLFF.